A selection of T cell receptor beta chains follows, all from one sample in a study of T-cell reconstitution after alpha-beta-depleted transplantation in children. MiXCR, run by TCRdb on the PCR reads, gives a single entry per CDR3 protein. The table shows more than 500,000 distinct CDR3 sequences, with over 9.5% occurring only once. Here the sequenced sample was PBMCs, mostly from graft donor cells, taken 180 days after TCRalphabeta/CD19-depleted stem cell transplant. These receptor sequences come from a female patient younger than 10 who had a stem cell transplant for aplastic anemia, so the T cells may come from the graft donor. Both conserved end residues are part of each CDR3. The D gene is left open where the match is weak. The size entry is marked missing in some rows and otherwise reads once, few, many or a size class.

TRBV6-5,.,TRBJ2-7,.,CASSSGRDWQYF,TGTGCCAGCAGTTCCGGACGGGACTGGCAGTACTTC
TRBV6-2/TRBV6-3,.,TRBJ1-2,many,CASTPQGTGGYTF,TGTGCCAGCACCCCCCAGGGCACAGGGGGCTACACCTTC
TRBV7-2,.,TRBJ1-2,few,CASSPDVLFSAYTF,TGTGCCAGCAGCCCAGACGTCTTATTTTCGGCCTACACCTTC
TRBV5-1,.,TRBJ1-1,many,CASSLGAGSGTEAFF,TGCGCCAGCAGCTTGGGGGCGGGGAGCGGCACTGAAGCTTTCTTT
TRBV5-4,TRBD2,TRBJ2-4,few,CASSSGTSLAGTTKNIQYF,TGTGCCAGCAGCTCGGGGACAAGTCTAGCGGGAACGACCAAAAACATTCAGTACTTC
TRBV18,.,TRBJ2-3,.,CASSQRPTDTQYF,TGTGCCAGCTCACAACGGCCCACAGATACGCAGTATTTT
TRBV6-2/TRBV6-3,TRBD2,TRBJ2-7,few,CASQNPGLASSRDYEQYF,TGTGCCAGCCAAAACCCGGGACTAGCGAGTTCCAGGGACTACGAGCAGTACTTC
TRBV4-3,TRBD2,TRBJ2-3,many,CASSQDQGLAGVSDTQYF,TGCGCCAGCAGCCAAGATCAAGGACTAGCGGGAGTTTCAGATACGCAGTATTTT
TRBV20-1,.,TRBJ2-5,few,CSAQPVGETQYF,TGCAGTGCCCAGCCAGTAGGGGAGACCCAGTACTTC
TRBV20-1,.,TRBJ2-5,.,CSARGAGQETQYF,TGCAGTGCTAGAGGTGCAGGGCAAGAGACCCAGTACTTC
TRBV7-9,.,TRBJ1-6,few,CASSWTEEALHF,TGTGCCAGCAGCTGGACGGAGGAGGCCCTCCACTTT
TRBV9,.,TRBJ2-3,.,CASSVRMSPPDTQYF,TGTGCCAGCAGCGTACGGATGTCTCCGCCAGATACGCAGTATTTT
TRBV24-1,.,TRBJ2-2,few,CATSDSWTANTGELFF,TGTGCCACCAGTGACTCGTGGACAGCGAACACCGGGGAGCTGTTTTTT
TRBV28,.,TRBJ2-1,few,CASSLPRQLPRFNEQFF,TGTGCCAGCAGTTTACCCCGACAGCTACCGAGGTTCAATGAGCAGTTCTTC
TRBV18,.,TRBJ2-7,few,CASSLQSYEQYF,TGTGCCAGCTCACTTCAAAGCTACGAGCAGTACTTC
TRBV7-9,.,TRBJ1-5,few,CASSLTESNQPQHF,TGTGCCAGCAGCTTAACGGAGAGCAATCAGCCCCAGCATTTT